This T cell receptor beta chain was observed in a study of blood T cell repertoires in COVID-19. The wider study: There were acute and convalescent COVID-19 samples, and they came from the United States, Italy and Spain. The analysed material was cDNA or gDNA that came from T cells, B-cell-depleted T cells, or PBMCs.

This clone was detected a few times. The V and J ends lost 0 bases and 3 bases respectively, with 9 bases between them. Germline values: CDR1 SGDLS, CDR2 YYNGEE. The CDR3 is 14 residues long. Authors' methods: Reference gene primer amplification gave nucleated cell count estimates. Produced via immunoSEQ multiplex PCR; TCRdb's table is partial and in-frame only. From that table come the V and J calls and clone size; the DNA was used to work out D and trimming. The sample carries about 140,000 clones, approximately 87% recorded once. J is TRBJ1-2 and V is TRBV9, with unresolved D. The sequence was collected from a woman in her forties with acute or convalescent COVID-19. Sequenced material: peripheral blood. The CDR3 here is CASSVGGEDYGYTF. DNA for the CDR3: TGTGCCAGCAGCGTAGGCGGGGAAGACTATGGCTACACCTTC. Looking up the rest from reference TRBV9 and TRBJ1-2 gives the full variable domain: DSGVTQTPKHLITATGQRVTLRCSPRSGDLSVYWYQQSLDQGLQFLIQYYNGEERAKGNILERFSAQQFPDLHSELNLSSLELGDSALYFCASSVGGEDYGYTFGSGTRLTVV.